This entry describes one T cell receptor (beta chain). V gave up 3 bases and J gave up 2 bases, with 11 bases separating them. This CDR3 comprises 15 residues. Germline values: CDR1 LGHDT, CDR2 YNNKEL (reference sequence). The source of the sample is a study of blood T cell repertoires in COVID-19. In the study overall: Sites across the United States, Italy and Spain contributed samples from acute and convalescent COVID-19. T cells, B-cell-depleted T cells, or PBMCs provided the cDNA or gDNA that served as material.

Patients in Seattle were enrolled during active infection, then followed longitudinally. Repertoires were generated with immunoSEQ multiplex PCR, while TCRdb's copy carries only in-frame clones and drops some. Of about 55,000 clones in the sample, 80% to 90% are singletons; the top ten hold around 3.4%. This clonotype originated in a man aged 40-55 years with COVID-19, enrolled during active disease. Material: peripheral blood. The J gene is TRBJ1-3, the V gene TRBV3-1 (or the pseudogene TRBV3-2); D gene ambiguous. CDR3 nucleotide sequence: TGTGCCAGCAGCCAGTCACTCGTGGCTGGAAACACCATATATTTT. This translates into CASSQSLVAGNTIYF.